The sequence of this T cell receptor beta chain was determined in a study of beta chain features in type 1 diabetes. Expressed TCRB transcripts were sequenced because the entire RNA isolate underwent reverse transcription. Here immunoSEQ multiplex PCR was the method, and the copy in TCRdb shows in-frame clones only, minus some. The profile shows 200,000 to 300,000 clones, approximately 11% of them singletons. In all sorted populations, purity surpassed 98%. The table lists this clone with a few counts. Its antigen is unidentified. Study-level findings and limits: Among patients with Type 1 diabetes, TCRB CDR3s were moderately but significantly shorter in every one of the four CD4+ subsets. Reduced insertions and increased deletions marked VDJ junctions in type 1 diabetes patients.

The clonotype originates from a man aged 25-40 years with type 1 diabetes. Sample: naive CD4+ T cells from blood.

The CDR3: CASNPGTETCEQYF. The CDR3 nucleotides read TGTGCCAGTAACCCGGGGACAGAAACCTGCGAGCAGTACTTC. The V gene is TRBV19, the J gene TRBJ2-7, with 7 bases lining up with TRBD1. The CDR3 totals 14 residues. Germline values: CDR1 LNHDA, CDR2 SQIVND (reference sequence). Trimming removed 7 bases from V and 6 bases from J; junction bases left unmatched: 12.